This T cell receptor beta chain was found in a study of blood T cell repertoires in COVID-19. Study-level background: From the United States, Italy and Spain came samples of acute and convalescent COVID-19. PBMCs, B-cell-depleted T cells, or T cells provided the cDNA or gDNA that made up the material.

J lost 0 bases, V lost 4 bases, and 3 bases had no gene match. The CDR3 length is 16 residues. The germline gives CDR1 LGHDT, CDR2 YNNKEL (reference sequence). In its sample, this clone was seen once. The method was immunoSEQ multiplex PCR; TCRdb's version includes in-frame clones alone and lacks a portion of them. The sample contains about 55,000 clones, more than 75% of which appear only once. The chain has TRBV3-1 (or the pseudogene TRBV3-2) and TRBJ2-2, with 9 bases aligning to TRBD2. The source of this sequence is a human donor with active COVID-19. The donor label of this sample is uncertain. Sequenced material: peripheral blood. The DNA for the CDR3 is TGTGCCAGCAGCCTGATAGCGGGGGCGAACACCGGGGAGCTGTTTTTT. As protein: CASSLIAGANTGELFF.